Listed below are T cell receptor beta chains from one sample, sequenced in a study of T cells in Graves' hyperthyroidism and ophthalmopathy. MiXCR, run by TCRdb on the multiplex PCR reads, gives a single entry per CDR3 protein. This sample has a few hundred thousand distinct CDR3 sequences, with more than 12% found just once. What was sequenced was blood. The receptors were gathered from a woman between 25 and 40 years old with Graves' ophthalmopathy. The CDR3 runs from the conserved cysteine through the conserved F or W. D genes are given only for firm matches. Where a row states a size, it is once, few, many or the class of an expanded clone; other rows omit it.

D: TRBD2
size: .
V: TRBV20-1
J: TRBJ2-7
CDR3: CSARDLLAGAFSYEQYF
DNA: TGCAGTGCTAGAGATCTACTAGCGGGGGCTTTCTCCTACGAGCAGTACTTC

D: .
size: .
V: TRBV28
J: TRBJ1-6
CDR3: CAGSGLTNSPLHF
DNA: TGTGCCGGATCTGGACTCACCAATTCACCCCTCCACTTT

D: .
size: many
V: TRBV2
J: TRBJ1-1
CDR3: CASRRESGGITEAFF
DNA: TGTGCCAGCAGAAGGGAGTCAGGAGGAATTACTGAAGCTTTCTTT

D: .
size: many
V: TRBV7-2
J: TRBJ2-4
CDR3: CASSRDGAQVAKNIQYF
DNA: TGTGCCAGCAGCAGAGACGGGGCACAAGTAGCCAAAAACATTCAGTACTTC

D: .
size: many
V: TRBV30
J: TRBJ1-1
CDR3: CARTAGPTEAFF
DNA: TGTGCCCGAACGGCGGGTCCCACTGAAGCTTTCTTT

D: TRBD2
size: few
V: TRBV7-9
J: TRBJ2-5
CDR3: CASSFLAGVQETQYF
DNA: TGTGCCAGCAGCTTCCTAGCGGGGGTACAAGAGACCCAGTACTTC

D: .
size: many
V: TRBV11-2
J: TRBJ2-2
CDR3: CASRGRGGGQITGELFF
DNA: TGTGCCAGCAGGGGCCGGGGAGGGGGGCAGATCACCGGGGAGCTGTTTTTT

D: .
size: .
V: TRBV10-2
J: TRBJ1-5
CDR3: CASSPQRAGSNQPQHF
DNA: TGCGCCAGCAGTCCCCAAAGGGCGGGGAGCAATCAGCCCCAGCATTTT

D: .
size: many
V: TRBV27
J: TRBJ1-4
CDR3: CASRTFGVNEKLFF
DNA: TGTGCCAGCAGAACCTTCGGGGTGAATGAAAAACTGTTTTTT

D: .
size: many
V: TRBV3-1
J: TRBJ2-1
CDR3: CASRSPSDNEQFF
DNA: TGTGCCAGCAGATCTCCCTCGGACAATGAGCAGTTCTTC

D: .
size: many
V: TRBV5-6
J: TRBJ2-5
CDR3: CASSWTVQETQYF
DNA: TGTGCCAGCAGCTGGACTGTTCAAGAGACCCAGTACTTC

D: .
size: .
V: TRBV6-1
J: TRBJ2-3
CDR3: CASSEDWTSTDTQYF
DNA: TGTGCCAGCAGTGAGGATTGGACTAGCACAGATACGCAGTATTTT

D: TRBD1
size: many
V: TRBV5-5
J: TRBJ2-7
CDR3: CASSLGVTGGYEQYF
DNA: TGTGCCAGCAGCTTGGGGGTGACAGGGGGCTACGAGCAGTACTTC

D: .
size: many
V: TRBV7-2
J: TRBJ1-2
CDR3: CASSFLGGDGYTF
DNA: TGTGCCAGCAGCTTTTTGGGGGGTGATGGCTACACCTTC

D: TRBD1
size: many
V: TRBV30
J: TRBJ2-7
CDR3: CAWSTGQGYEQYF
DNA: TGTGCCTGGAGTACGGGACAGGGCTACGAGCAGTACTTC

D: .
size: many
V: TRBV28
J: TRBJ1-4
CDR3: CASVGGRNEKLFF
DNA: TGTGCCAGCGTGGGGGGGCGAAATGAAAAACTGTTTTTT

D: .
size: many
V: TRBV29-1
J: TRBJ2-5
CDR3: CSVDRQGVETQYF
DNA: TGCAGCGTTGATCGGCAGGGAGTGGAGACCCAGTACTTC

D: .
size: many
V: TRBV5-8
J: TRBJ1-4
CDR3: CASSSGPATNEKLFF
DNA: TGTGCCAGCAGCTCGGGTCCGGCAACTAATGAAAAACTGTTTTTT

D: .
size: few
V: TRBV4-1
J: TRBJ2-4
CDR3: CASSHARTSSVAKNIQYF
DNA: TGCGCCAGCAGCCACGCTCGGACCTCGTCGGTAGCCAAAAACATTCAGTACTTC

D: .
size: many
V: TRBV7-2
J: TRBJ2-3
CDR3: CASTLGGQRSTDTQYF
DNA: TGTGCCAGCACCCTCGGGGGACAACGCAGCACAGATACGCAGTATTTT

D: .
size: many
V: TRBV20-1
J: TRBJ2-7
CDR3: CSAEGGGRYEQYF
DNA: TGCAGTGCCGAAGGTGGAGGGAGATACGAGCAGTACTTC

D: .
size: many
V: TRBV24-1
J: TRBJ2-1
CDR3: CATRGDPGTYNEQFF
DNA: TGTGCCACCAGGGGGGACCCCGGCACGTACAATGAGCAGTTCTTC

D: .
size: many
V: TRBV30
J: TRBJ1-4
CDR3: CAWSPRANEKLFF
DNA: TGTGCCTGGAGTCCTCGAGCTAATGAAAAACTGTTTTTT

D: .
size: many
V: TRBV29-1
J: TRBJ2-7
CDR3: CSVASWQGTYEQYF
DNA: TGCAGCGTTGCGTCCTGGCAGGGGACATACGAGCAGTACTTC

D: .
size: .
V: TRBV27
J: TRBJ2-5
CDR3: CASSLMGRGETQYF
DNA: TGTGCCAGCAGTTTAATGGGTAGGGGGGAGACCCAGTACTTC

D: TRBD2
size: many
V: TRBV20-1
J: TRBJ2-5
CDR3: CSARGTRQETQYF
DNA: TGCAGTGCTAGAGGGACTAGACAAGAGACCCAGTACTTC

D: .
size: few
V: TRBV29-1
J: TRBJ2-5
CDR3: CSAVGSRSTGETQYF
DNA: TGCAGCGCCGTGGGTAGTAGGTCTACCGGGGAGACCCAGTACTTC

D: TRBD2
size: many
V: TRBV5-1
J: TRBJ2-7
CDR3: CASSFAGTSYEQYF
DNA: TGCGCCAGCAGCTTCGCCGGGACTAGCTACGAGCAGTACTTC

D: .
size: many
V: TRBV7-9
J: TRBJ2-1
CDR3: CASSAQGSDEQFF
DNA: TGTGCCAGCAGCGCACAGGGTTCGGATGAGCAGTTCTTC

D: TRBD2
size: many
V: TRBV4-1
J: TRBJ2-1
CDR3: CASSQFSGANNEQFF
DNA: TGCGCCAGCAGCCAATTCAGCGGGGCTAACAATGAGCAGTTCTTC

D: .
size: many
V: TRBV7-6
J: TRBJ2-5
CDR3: CASSLVAGAETQYF
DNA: TGTGCCAGCAGCTTAGTTGCGGGGGCAGAGACCCAGTACTTC

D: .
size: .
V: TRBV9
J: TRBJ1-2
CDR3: CASGGDGPYYGYTF
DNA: TGTGCCAGCGGTGGAGACGGACCCTACTATGGCTACACCTTC